Only a few counts were recorded for the clone carrying this TCR beta chain. This sample stems from a study of regulatory T cells in long-lasting Graves disease. The authors built TCR beta libraries using iRepertoire HTBI primers and Arm-PCR of CDR3 regions. MiXCR, run by TCRdb on the multiplex PCR reads, gives a single entry per CDR3 protein. The table records about 310,000 distinct CDR3 sequences, about 18% of them present only once. The time point was: newly diagnosed GD, antithyroid drugs for less than 3 months. Researchers made the TCR library from RNA that was extracted from PBMCs. The receptor was isolated from a female donor with Graves disease. The starting material was peripheral blood mononuclear cells (PBMCs), obtained at new diagnosis, from a patient treated with antithyroid drugs.

The CDR3 bases are TGTGCTAGTTCCCTGAGAGCCAAAAACATTCAGTACTTC. Its translation: CASSLRAKNIQYF. The chain uses TRBV12-5 and TRBJ2-4; D ambiguous. This CDR3 is 13 amino acids long. Trimming pared 8 bases from V and 0 bases from J, leaving 8 bases between. CDR1 and CDR2 (germline): LGHNT, FRNRAP.